Listed below are T cell receptor beta chains from one sample, sequenced in a study of blood T cell repertoires in COVID-19. This table comes from immunoSEQ multiplex PCR, and its TCRdb copy is limited to in-frame clones, with some not included. This table holds under 300,000 clones, more than 65% found once. The source material was peripheral blood. The source is a middle-aged woman with active or convalescent COVID-19. The CDR3 runs from the conserved cysteine through the conserved F or W. The D gene is left open where the match is weak. Where a row states a size, it is once, few, many or the class of an expanded clone; other rows omit it.

d_call	v_call	j_call	clone_size	cdr3_aa	cdr3_nt
-	TRBV5-1	TRBJ2-2	-	CASSLEGMNTGELFF	TGCGCCAGCAGCTTGGAGGGGATGAACACCGGGGAGCTGTTTTTT
TRBD1	TRBV5-1	TRBJ1-3	few	CASSSTGVGNTIYF	TGCGCCAGCAGTTCCACAGGGGTCGGAAACACCATATATTTT
-	TRBV5-6	TRBJ1-3	-	CASSLVRETGVPGNTIYF	TGTGCCAGCAGCTTGGTCCGCGAGACAGGTGTACCTGGAAACACCATATATTTT
-	TRBV6-5	TRBJ1-2	-	CASSYSGQPYGYTF	TGTGCCAGCAGTTACTCCGGACAGCCATATGGCTACACCTTC
-	TRBV5-1	TRBJ1-1	-	CASSSGVQNTEAFF	TGCGCCAGCAGCTCGGGGGTACAGAACACTGAAGCTTTCTTT
-	TRBV28	TRBJ1-1	-	CASSSAAEAFF	TGTGCCAGCAGTTCGGCGGCTGAAGCTTTCTTT
-	TRBV28	TRBJ1-1	-	CASSITGEAFF	TGTGCCAGCAGCATCACAGGGGAAGCTTTCTTT
-	TRBV15	TRBJ1-1	-	CATTPAGPTEAFF	TGTGCCACGACCCCTGCGGGACCAACTGAAGCTTTCTTT
-	TRBV2	TRBJ1-2	-	CARGEGTENYGYTF	TGTGCCAGGGGGGAGGGGACGGAGAACTATGGCTACACCTTC
-	TRBV2	TRBJ1-4	-	CASSERGGYSEKLFF	TGTGCCAGCAGTGAACGGGGAGGGTACAGTGAAAAACTGTTTTTT
TRBD1	TRBV10-3	TRBJ1-6	-	CAISDRGTSHSPLHF	TGTGCCATCAGCGACAGGGGGACCTCCCACTCACCCCTCCACTTT
-	TRBV15	TRBJ1-1	-	CATSVRGTYTEAFF	TGTGCCACCAGCGTAAGAGGGACTTACACTGAAGCTTTCTTT
-	TRBV3-1/TRBV3-2	TRBJ1-3	many	CASSQERGFSGNTIYF	TGTGCCAGCAGCCAGGAAAGGGGTTTCTCTGGAAACACCATATATTTT
-	TRBV3-1/TRBV3-2	TRBJ2-4	-	CASSHVDSKNIQYF	TGTGCCAGCAGCCATGTCGACAGTAAAAACATTCAGTACTTC
-	TRBV5-4	TRBJ2-5	once	CASTLAGNQETQYF	TGTGCCAGCACCCTCGCAGGGAACCAAGAGACCCAGTACTTC
-	TRBV25-1	TRBJ2-3	-	CASSDTGRGDTQYF	TGTGCCAGCAGTGATACAGGGCGCGGAGATACGCAGTATTTT
-	TRBV28	TRBJ1-4	-	CASSKQGYNEKLFF	TGTGCCAGCAGTAAACAGGGATATAATGAAAAACTGTTTTTT
TRBD1	TRBV18	TRBJ1-1	-	CASSPSPGTGYKGNTEAFF	TGTGCCAGCTCACCGAGTCCCGGGACAGGGTACAAGGGGAACACTGAAGCTTTCTTT
TRBD1	TRBV2	TRBJ1-5	-	CASSGGQGFSNQPQHF	TGTGCCAGCAGTGGGGGACAGGGCTTTAGCAATCAGCCCCAGCATTTT
-	TRBV18	TRBJ2-3	-	CASSPNGAGTDTQYF	TGTGCCAGCTCACCCAATGGGGCTGGCACAGATACGCAGTATTTT
-	TRBV4-1	TRBJ2-1	-	CASSQEGETTMRQFF	TGCGCCAGCAGCCAAGAAGGGGAAACCACAATGAGGCAGTTCTTC